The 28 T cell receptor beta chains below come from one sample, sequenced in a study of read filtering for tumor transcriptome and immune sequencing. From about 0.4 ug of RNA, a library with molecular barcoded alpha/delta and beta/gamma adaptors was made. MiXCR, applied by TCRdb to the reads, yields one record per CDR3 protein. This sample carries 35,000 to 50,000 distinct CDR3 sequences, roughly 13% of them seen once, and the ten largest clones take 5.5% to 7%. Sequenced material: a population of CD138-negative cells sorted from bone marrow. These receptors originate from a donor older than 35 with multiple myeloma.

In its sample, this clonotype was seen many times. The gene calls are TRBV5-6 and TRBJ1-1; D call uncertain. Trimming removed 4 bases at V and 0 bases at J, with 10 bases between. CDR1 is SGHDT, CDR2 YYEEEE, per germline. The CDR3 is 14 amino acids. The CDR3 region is CASSRYQVNTEAFF. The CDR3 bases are TGTGCCAGCAGCCGGTACCAGGTGAACACTGAAGCTTTCTTT.

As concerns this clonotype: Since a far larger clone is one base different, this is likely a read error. The CDR3 protein is CACGTEGEQFF. In nucleotides, the CDR3 is TGTGCCTGCGGAACAGAGGGTGAGCAGTTCTTC. The rearrangement uses TRBV7-2 and TRBJ2-1; D is possibly TRBD2 (5 bases). The CDR3 has 11 residues. Trimming cost V 11 bases and J 9 bases, with 14 bases left between them. The germline gives CDR1 SGHTA, CDR2 FQGNSA.

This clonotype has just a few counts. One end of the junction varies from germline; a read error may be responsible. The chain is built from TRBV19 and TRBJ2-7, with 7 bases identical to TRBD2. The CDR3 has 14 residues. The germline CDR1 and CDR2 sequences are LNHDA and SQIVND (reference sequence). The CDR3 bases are TGTGCCAATAGTAGTGGGGGACTACTGGACGAGCAGTACTTC. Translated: CANSSGGLLDEQYF.

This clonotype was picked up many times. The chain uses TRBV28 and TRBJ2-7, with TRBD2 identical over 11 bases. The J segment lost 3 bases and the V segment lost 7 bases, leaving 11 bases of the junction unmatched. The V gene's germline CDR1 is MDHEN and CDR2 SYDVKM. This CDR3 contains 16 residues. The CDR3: CASTTRGLAVVYEQYF. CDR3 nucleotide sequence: TGTGCCAGCACCACCAGGGGACTAGCGGTTGTCTACGAGCAGTACTTC.

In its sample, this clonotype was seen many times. The CDR3 sequence: CSGGTAGEGETQYF. As DNA, the CDR3 is TGCAGTGGAGGGACAGCGGGAGAGGGGGAGACCCAGTACTTC. V usage is TRBV20-1 and J usage is TRBJ2-5; D is perhaps TRBD2 (8 bases). Germline V lookup: CDR1 DFQATT, CDR2 SNEGSKA (reference sequence). Trimming took 7 bases from V and 5 from J, leaving 20 bases between them. The CDR3 is 14 amino acids.

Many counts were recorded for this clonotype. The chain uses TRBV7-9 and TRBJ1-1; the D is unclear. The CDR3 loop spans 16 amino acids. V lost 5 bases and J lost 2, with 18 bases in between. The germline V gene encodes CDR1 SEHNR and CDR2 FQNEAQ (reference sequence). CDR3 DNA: TGTGCCAGCAGCCCCTCACTCGGCAGGAGAAACACTGAAGCTTTCTTT. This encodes CASSPSLGRRNTEAFF.

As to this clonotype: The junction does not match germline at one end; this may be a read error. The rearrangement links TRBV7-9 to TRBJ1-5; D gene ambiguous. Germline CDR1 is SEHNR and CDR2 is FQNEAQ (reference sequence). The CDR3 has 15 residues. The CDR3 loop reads CASSLGLGSNQAQHF. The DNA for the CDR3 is TGTGCCAGCAGCTTAGGCCTCGGTAGCAATCAGGCCCAGCACTTT.

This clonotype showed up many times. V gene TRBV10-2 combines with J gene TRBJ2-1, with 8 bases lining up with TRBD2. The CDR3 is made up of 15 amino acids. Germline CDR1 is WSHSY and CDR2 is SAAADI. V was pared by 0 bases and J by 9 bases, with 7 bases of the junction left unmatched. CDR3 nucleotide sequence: TGCGCCAGCAGTGAGTCAACGGGAGGGTATGGTGAGCAGTTCTTC. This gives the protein CASSESTGGYGEQFF.

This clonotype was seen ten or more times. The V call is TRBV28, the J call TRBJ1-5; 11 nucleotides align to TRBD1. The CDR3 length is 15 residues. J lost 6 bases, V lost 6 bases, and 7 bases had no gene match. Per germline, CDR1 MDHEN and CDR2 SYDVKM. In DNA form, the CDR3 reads TGTGCCAGCAGGACGGGACAGGGGGGAGGTCAGCCCCAGCATTTT. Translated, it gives CASRTGQGGGQPQHF.

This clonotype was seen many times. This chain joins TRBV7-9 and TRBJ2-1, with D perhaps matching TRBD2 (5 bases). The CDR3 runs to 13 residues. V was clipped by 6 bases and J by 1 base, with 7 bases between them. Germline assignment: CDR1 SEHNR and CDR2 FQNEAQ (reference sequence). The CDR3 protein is CASRPGSYNEQFF. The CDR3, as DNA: TGTGCCAGCAGACCGGGGTCCTACAATGAGCAGTTCTTC.

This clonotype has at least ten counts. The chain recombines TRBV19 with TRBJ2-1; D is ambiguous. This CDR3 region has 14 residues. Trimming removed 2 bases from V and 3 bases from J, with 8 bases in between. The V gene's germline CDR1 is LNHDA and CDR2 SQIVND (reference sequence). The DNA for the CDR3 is TGTGCCAGTAGTATATCCTCCAACTACAATGAGCAGTTCTTC. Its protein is CASSISSNYNEQFF.

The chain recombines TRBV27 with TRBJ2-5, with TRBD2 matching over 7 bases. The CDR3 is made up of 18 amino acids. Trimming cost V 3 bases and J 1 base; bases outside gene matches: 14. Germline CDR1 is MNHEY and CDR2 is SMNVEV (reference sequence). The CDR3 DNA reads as TGTGCCAGCAGTTTCGAACCCCCCTCGGGAGGAGTCCAAGAGACCCAGTACTTC. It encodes CASSFEPPSGGVQETQYF.

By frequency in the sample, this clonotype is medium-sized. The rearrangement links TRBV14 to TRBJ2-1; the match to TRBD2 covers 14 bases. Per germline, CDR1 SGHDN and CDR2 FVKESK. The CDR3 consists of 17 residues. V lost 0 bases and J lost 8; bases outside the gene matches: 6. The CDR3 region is CASSQEAGLAGAHEQFF. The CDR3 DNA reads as TGTGCCAGCAGCCAAGAGGCGGGACTAGCGGGAGCCCATGAGCAGTTCTTC.

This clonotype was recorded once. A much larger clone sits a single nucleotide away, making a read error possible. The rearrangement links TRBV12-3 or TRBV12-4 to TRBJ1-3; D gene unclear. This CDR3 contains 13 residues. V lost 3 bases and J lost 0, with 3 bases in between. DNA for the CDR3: TGTGCCAGCAGTTTCTCCTCTGGAAACACCATATATTTT. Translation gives CASSFSSGNTIYF.

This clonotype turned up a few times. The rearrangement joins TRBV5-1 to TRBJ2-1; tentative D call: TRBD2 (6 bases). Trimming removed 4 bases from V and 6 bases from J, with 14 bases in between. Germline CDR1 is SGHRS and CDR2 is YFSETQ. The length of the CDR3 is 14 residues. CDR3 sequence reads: CASSLEGRANEQFF. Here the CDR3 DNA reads TGCGCCAGCAGCCTGGAGGGCAGGGCCAATGAGCAGTTCTTC.

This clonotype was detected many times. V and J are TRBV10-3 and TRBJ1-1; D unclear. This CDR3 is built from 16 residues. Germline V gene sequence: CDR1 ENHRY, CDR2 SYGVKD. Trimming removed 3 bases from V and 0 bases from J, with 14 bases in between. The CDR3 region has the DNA TGTGCCATCAGTGACTTTGAAACGGGGATGAACACTGAAGCTTTCTTT. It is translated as CAISDFETGMNTEAFF.

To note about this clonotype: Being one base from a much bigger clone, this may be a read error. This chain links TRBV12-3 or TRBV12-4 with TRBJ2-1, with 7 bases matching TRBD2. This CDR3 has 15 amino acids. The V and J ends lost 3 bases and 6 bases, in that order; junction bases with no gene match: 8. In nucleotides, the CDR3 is TGTGCCAGCAGTTTGGGGATTATAGCGGGCAATGAGCAGTTCTTC. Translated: CASSLGIIAGNEQFF.

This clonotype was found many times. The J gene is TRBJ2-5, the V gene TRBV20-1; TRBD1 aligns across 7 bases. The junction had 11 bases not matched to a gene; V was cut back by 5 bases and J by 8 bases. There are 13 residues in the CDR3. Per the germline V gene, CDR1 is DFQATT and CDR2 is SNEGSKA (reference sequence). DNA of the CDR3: TGCAGTGCTCCTCCAGGGGGTCTTGAAACCCAGTACTTC. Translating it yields CSAPPGGLETQYF.

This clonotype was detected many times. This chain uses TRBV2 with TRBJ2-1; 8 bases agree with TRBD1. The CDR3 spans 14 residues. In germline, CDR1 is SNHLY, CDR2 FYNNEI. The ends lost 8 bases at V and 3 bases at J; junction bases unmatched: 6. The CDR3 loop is CASSDRGFYNEQFF. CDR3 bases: TGTGCCAGCTCAGACAGGGGATTCTACAATGAGCAGTTCTTC.

CDR3 loop: CASGLVREIRRRNDTDTQYF. CDR3 in DNA: TGTGCTAGTGGTTTGGTTCGGGAGATCCGTCGTAGAAACGACACAGATACGCAGTATTTT. The rearrangement joins TRBV12-5 to TRBJ2-3, with D tentatively TRBD2 (6 bases). V was trimmed by 0 bases and J by 2 bases, leaving 24 bases between them. The CDR3 has 20 amino acids. CDR1 is LGHNT, CDR2 FRNRAP, per germline.

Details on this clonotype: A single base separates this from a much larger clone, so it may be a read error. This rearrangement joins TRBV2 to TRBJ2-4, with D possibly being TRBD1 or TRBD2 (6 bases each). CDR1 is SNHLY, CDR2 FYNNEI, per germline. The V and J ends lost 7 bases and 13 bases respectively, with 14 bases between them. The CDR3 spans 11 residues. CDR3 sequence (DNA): TGTGCCAGCAAGGGGGGACTCCACCAGTACTTC. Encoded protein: CASKGGLHQYF. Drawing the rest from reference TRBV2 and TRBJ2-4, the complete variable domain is EPEVTQTPSHQVTQMGQEVILRCVPISNHLYFYWYRQILGQKVEFLVSFYNNEISEKSEIFDDQFSVERPDGSNFTLKIRSTKLEDSAMYFCASKGGLHQYFGAGTRLSVL.

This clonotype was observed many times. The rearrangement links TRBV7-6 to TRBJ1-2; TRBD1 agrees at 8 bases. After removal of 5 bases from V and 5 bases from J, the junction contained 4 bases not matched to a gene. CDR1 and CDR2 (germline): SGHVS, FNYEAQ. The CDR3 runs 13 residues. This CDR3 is CASSPGQGYGYTF. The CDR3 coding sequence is TGTGCCAGCAGCCCCGGACAGGGATATGGCTACACCTTC.

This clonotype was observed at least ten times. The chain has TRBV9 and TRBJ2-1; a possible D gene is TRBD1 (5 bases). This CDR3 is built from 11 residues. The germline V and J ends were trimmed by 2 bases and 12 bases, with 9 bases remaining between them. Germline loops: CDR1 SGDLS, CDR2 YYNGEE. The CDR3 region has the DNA TGTGCCAGCAGCGTGACAGTAACGCAGTTCTTC. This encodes CASSVTVTQFF.

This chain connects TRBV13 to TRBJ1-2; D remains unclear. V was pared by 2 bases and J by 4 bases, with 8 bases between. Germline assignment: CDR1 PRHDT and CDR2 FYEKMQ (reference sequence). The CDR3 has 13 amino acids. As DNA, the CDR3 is TGTGCCAGCAGCTTATCGGAAAGCTATGGCTACACCTTC. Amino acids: CASSLSESYGYTF.

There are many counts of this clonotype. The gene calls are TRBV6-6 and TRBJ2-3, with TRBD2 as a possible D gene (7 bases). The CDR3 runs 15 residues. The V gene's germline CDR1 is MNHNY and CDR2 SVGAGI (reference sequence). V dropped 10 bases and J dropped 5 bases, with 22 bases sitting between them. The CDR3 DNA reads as TGTGCCACCCGCCCGGGGGCGGGGGAGGGAGATACGCAGTATTTT. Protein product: CATRPGAGEGDTQYF.

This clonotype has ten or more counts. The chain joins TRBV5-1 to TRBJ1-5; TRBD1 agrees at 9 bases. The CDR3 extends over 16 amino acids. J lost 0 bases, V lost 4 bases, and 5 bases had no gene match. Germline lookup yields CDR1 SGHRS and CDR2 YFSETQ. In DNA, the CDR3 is TGCGCCAGCAGCCCCGGGACAGGGAATAGCAATCAGCCCCAGCATTTT. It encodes CASSPGTGNSNQPQHF.

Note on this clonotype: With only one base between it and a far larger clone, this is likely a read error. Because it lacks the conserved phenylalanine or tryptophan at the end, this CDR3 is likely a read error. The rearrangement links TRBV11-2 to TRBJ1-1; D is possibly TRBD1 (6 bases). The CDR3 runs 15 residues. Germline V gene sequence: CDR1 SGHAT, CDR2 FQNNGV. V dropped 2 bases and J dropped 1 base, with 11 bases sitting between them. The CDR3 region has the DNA TGTGCCAGCAGCTTAATGGGGGCTTCGAACACTGAAGCTTTCCTT. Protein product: CASSLMGASNTEAFL.

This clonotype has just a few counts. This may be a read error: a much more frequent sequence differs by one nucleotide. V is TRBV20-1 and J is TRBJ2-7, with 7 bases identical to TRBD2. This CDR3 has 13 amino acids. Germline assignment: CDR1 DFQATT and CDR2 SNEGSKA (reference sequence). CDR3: CGAPPGGTHEQYF. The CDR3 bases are TGCGGTGCACCCCCGGGGGGTACCCACGAGCAGTACTTC.